This T cell receptor (beta chain) originates from a study of Graves' ophthalmopathy and Graves' hyperthyroidism. Study-wide points: For predicting ophthalmopathy progression, the model had 55% to 71% sensitivity and roughly 77% specificity. Ophthalmopathy and stable hyperthyroidism were discriminated by a 13-signature model, with roughly 88% sensitivity and about 82% specificity.

CDR3 regions of TCR beta were amplified from RNA transcripts. Second-round multiplex PCR followed a first-round RT-PCR using HTBI primers. One entry per CDR3 protein results from TCRdb running MiXCR on the multiplex PCR reads. The data contain under 350,000 distinct CDR3 sequences, roughly 17% of them seen just once; the ten biggest clones take up about 12%. As for this clonotype: What it binds is not known.

Germline-derived CDR1 and CDR2 are SNHLY and FYNNEI. V dropped 3 bases and J dropped 5 bases, with 13 bases sitting between them. The CDR3 has 14 residues. Ophthalmopathic donors had moderate-to-severe activity, CAS ≥3 and NOSPECS ≥4, with disease that had lasted under 3 months. This sequence was found in an adult man with Graves' ophthalmopathy. This sequence joins TRBV2 and TRBJ2-5; D is ambiguous. The specimen sequenced was peripheral blood. As DNA, the CDR3 is TGTGCCAGCAGTGATCCCCCGGAGTTGGAGACCCAGTACTTC. This encodes CASSDPPELETQYF.